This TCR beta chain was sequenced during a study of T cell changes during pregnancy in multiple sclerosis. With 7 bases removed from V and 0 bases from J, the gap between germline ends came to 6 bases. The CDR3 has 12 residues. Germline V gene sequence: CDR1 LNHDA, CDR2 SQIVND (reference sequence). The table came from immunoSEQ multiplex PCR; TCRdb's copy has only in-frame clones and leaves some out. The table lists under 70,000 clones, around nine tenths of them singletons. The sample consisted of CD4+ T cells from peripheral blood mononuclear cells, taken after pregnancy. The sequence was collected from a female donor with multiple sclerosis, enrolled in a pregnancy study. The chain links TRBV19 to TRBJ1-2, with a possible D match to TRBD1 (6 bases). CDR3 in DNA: TGTGCCAGTAACAGGGCTAACTATGGCTACACCTTC. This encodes CASNRANYGYTF.